A single sample is the source of the 5 T cell receptor beta chains below, sequenced in a study of regulatory T cells in long-lasting Graves disease (dated by TCRdb to the early 2020s). Libraries were made using multiplex PCR. The reads were generated on an Illumina HiSeq 4000. iRepertoire HTBI primers and Arm-PCR amplification of CDR3 regions were used to construct TCR beta libraries. TCRdb reprocessing: public reads trimmed at Q25 with fastp, clones called with MiXCR, in-frame beta chains kept. Duplicate CDR3 protein sequences are folded into a single record with the most common DNA and genes. In this sample the table shows 300,000 to 400,000 distinct CDR3 sequences, 16% of which occur a single time. Together, the top ten hold 25% to 30% of the sample. The time point label of this sample denotes: newly diagnosed GD, antithyroid drugs for less than 3 months. For both TCR sequencing and RNA sequencing, RNA was extracted from PBMCs using TRIzol.

The same sample was also used in a study of T cells in Graves' hyperthyroidism and ophthalmopathy.

The sequenced sample was peripheral blood mononuclear cells (PBMCs), obtained at new diagnosis, from a patient treated with antithyroid drugs. These TCRs come from a man between 40 and 49 years old with Graves disease. Donor details come from another sample of the same person, matched by shared clones.

The rearrangement uses TRBV29-1 and TRBJ2-7; 9 bases are a match to TRBD1. V dropped 5 bases and J dropped 5; count of bases not matched to a gene: 7. The CDR3 loop spans 13 amino acids. Germline V gene lookup returns CDR1 SQVTM and CDR2 ANQGSEA. CDR3 sequence: CSVLRGTGHEQYF. The CDR3, as DNA: TGCAGCGTTCTCCGGGGGACAGGGCACGAGCAGTACTTC.

This chain links TRBV28 with TRBJ2-3; D is possibly TRBD2 (6 bases). The CDR3 spans 15 residues. The V and J ends lost 5 bases and 4 bases respectively, with 16 bases between them. The V gene's germline CDR1 is MDHEN and CDR2 SYDVKM. The CDR3 spells CASSLATTSADTQYF. CDR3 nucleotide sequence: TGTGCCAGCAGTCTAGCGACGACATCGGCAGATACGCAGTATTTT.

In this sample, this clonotype turned up many times. The rearrangement joins TRBV30 to TRBJ1-5, with D hard to call. Germline CDR1 and CDR2: GTSNPN and SVGIG (reference sequence). V lost 0 bases to trimming and J lost 3 bases, with 6 bases between them. This CDR3 contains 13 residues. The CDR3 region has the DNA TGTGCCTGGAGTGTACGCGTCAATCAGCCCCAGCATTTT. This gives the protein CAWSVRVNQPQHF.

In regard to this clonotype: Lacking the conserved final phenylalanine or tryptophan, this CDR3 likely reflects a read error. The chain uses TRBV15 and TRBJ1-1, with a tentative D call TRBD1 (5 bases). The CDR3 length is 15 residues. Germline assignment: CDR1 LNHNV and CDR2 YYDKDF (reference sequence). V lost 0 bases to trimming and J lost 5 bases, with 13 bases between them. In DNA form, the CDR3 reads TGTGCCACCAGCAGAGACCCACGGGGGTTGACTGAAGCTTTCCTT. It is translated as CATSRDPRGLTEAFL.

In its sample, this clonotype was seen many times. V usage is TRBV5-5 and J usage is TRBJ2-2; 15 bases map to TRBD2. The V gene's germline CDR1 is SGHKS and CDR2 YYEKEE (reference sequence). CDR3 length: 17 residues. V was pared by 4 bases and J by 5 bases, with 6 bases of the junction left unmatched. In nucleotides, the CDR3 is TGTGCCAGCAGCCCAGTAGGGACTAGCGGGGGGACCGGGGAGCTGTTTTTT. Translation gives CASSPVGTSGGTGELFF.